This TCR beta chain appears in the sequencing data of a study of blood T cell repertoires in COVID-19. This clone appeared a few times. Generated by immunoSEQ multiplex PCR, the TCRdb table keeps only in-frame clones and is missing some. Of around 210,000 clones listed, almost 85% are singletons. This CDR3 has 13 amino acids. V gave up 1 base and J gave up 10 bases, with 11 bases separating them. Germline V gene sequence: CDR1 SGHTA, CDR2 FQGNSA. V gene TRBV7-2 combines with J gene TRBJ2-1, with D perhaps matching TRBD2 (7 bases). The sequencing sample was made of peripheral blood. This TCR was recovered from a man in his fifties or sixties with COVID-19, enrolled during active disease. The CDR3 bases are TGTGCCAGCAGCTTAGGTCCGGGGGGCGAGCAGTTCTTC. Translated, it gives CASSLGPGGEQFF.